This T cell receptor beta chain derives from a study of molecular identifiers for immune sequencing clone quantification. Study at large: In replicates, RNA from 20,000 or 100,000 naive CD8 cells was split five ways, four sequenced.

V shed 7 bases and J shed 1 base, with 13 bases lying between them. From germline, CDR1 is LNHDA and CDR2 SQIVND (reference sequence). This CDR3 region has 14 residues. Libraries used roughly 20,000 to 1,000,000 sorted naive CD8 T cells and 10%, 30% or 50% RNA input. Previously described methods and listed TCR primers were used for bulk TCR libraries. One entry per CDR3 protein results from TCRdb running MiXCR on the PCR reads. The sample has over 600,000 distinct CDR3 sequences; approximately 20% are singletons. Sequenced sample: naive CD8+ T cells from blood, with Jurkat cell RNA spiked in. The sample's subset: FACS-sorted CD8+CD4-CCR7+CD45RA+ naive T cells. This receptor was taken from a human donor in good health. Some libraries in this study had Jurkat cell RNA spiked in. The chain uses TRBV19 and TRBJ1-1, with D unclear. CDR3 DNA: TGTGCCAGTACTCTATACGGAGGGAACACTGAAGCTTTCTTT. This encodes CASTLYGGNTEAFF. Complete variable domain (other parts from reference TRBV19 and TRBJ1-1): DGGITQSPKYLFRKEGQNVTLSCEQNLNHDAMYWYRQDPGQGLRLIYYSQIVNDFQKGDIAEGYSVSREKKESFPLTVTSAQKNPTAFYLCASTLYGGNTEAFFGQGTRLTVV.